The T cell receptor (beta chain) described here comes from a study of T cells in Graves' hyperthyroidism and ophthalmopathy. This clonotype was seen at least ten times. Its specificity is unknown. Notes on the study in general: Ophthalmopathy was model-predicted a median 6.5 months pre-onset.

The TCR beta CDR3 regions underwent amplification using RNA transcripts as the source. HTBI primers drove first-round RT-PCR of the TCR CDR3. TCRdb analysed the multiplex PCR reads with MiXCR anew, one entry per CDR3 protein. The sample yields 250,000 to 350,000 distinct CDR3 sequences, roughly 15% seen once. CDR1 is MNHEY, CDR2 SMNVEV, per germline (reference sequence). CDR3 size: 15 residues. The ends lost 8 bases at V and 0 bases at J; junction bases unmatched: 5. Source material for PBMCs was more than 9.5 ml fresh peripheral blood. Specimen: blood. The receptor's source is a man aged 25-45 years with Graves' hyperthyroidism. The V and J genes are TRBV27 and TRBJ2-4, with 9 bases that match TRBD1. The CDR3 DNA sequence: TGTGCCAGCCAACAGGGGGCTCTAGCCAAAAACATTCAGTACTTC. It yields the protein CASQQGALAKNIQYF.